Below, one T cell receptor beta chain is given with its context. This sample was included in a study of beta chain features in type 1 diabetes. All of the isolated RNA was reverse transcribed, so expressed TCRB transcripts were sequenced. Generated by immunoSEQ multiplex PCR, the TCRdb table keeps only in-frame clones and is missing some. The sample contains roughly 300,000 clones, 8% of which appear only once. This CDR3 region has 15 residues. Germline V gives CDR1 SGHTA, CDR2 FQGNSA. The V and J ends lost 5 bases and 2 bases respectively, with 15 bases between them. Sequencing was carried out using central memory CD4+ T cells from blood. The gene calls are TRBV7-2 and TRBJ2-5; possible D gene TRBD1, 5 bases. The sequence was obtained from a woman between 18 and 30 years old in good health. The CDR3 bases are TGTGCCAGCAGCCCTTCCTTGGGGCCGCAAGAGACCCAGTACTTC. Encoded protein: CASSPSLGPQETQYF.